The source of this T cell receptor (beta chain) is a study of blood T cell repertoires in COVID-19. The overall study: The cDNA or gDNA used as material had been derived from T cells, B-cell-depleted T cells, or PBMCs.

V was cut by 5 bases and J by 7 bases, with 14 bases left in between. The CDR3 runs to 13 residues. Germline V gene data show CDR1 as SEHNR and CDR2 as FQNEAQ (reference sequence). In the study's own analysis: Cell counts per sample came from amplifying reference gene primers. Repertoires were generated with immunoSEQ multiplex PCR, while TCRdb's copy carries only in-frame clones and drops some. For V, J and clone size, that table is used; D and trimming come from the DNA. The table records around 140,000 clones, over 70% of them present only once. The sample taken for sequencing was peripheral blood. This receptor was obtained from a man aged 45-65 years who had recovered from COVID-19. The gene calls are TRBV7-9 and TRBJ1-2, with a tentative D call TRBD1 (6 bases). The CDR3 DNA is TGTGCCAGCAGCCCGGACAGAACTATTGGCTACACCTTC. This sequence encodes CASSPDRTIGYTF.